The rows below give T cell receptor beta chains drawn from one sample of a study of cytomegalovirus exposure and HLA in healthy donors. Using immunoSEQ multiplex PCR, the repertoire was profiled, and TCRdb retains in-frame clones only, with some absent. Of some 170,000 clones listed, around nine tenths are singletons. The sequenced material came from PBMCs. These receptors all come from a woman aged 25 to 45 in good health and CMV-seronegative. Both conserved end residues are part of each CDR3. The order of the fields is clone size, CDR3 length, J gene, V gene, D gene, CDR3 protein, CDR3 DNA. The D gene is left open where the match is weak. Clone size, where shown, is once, few, many, or a class for clones that have expanded.

once,15,TRBJ2-1,TRBV18,NA,CASSPLMGAINEQFF,TGTGCCAGCTCACCACTGATGGGGGCCATCAATGAGCAGTTCTTC
NA,15,TRBJ1-4,TRBV6-5,NA,CASSRTAPGNEKLFF,TGTGCCAGCAGTCGGACTGCCCCGGGGAATGAAAAACTGTTTTTT
NA,14,TRBJ2-1,TRBV5-1,TRBD1,CASTRDRAKNEQFF,TGCGCCAGCACCCGGGACAGGGCTAAGAATGAGCAGTTCTTC
NA,14,TRBJ1-1,TRBV29-1,NA,CSVAGVTRGTEAFF,TGCAGCGTCGCCGGGGTAACAAGAGGCACTGAAGCTTTCTTT
NA,13,TRBJ2-7,TRBV7-9,NA,CASSQPGSYEQYF,TGTGCCAGCAGCCAACCAGGTTCCTACGAGCAGTACTTC
NA,14,TRBJ1-3,TRBV6-5,TRBD1,CASSPDRARNTIYF,TGTGCCAGCAGTCCCGACAGGGCGAGAAACACCATATATTTT
NA,12,TRBJ1-5,TRBV29-1,NA,CSVHTGGGNEHF,TGCAGCGTACACACGGGGGGGGGCAACGAGCATTTT
few,13,TRBJ1-5,TRBV6-1,NA,CASSRQHNQPQHF,TGTGCCAGTAGCCGACAGCACAATCAGCCCCAGCATTTT
NA,13,TRBJ2-5,TRBV9,NA,CASSLGAGQTQYF,TGTGCCAGCAGCCTAGGGGCAGGGCAGACCCAGTACTTC
NA,13,TRBJ2-7,TRBV7-6,NA,CASSLGGPYEQYF,TGTGCCAGCAGCTTGGGGGGGCCCTACGAGCAGTACTTC
NA,16,TRBJ1-3,TRBV2,TRBD1,CASSDYRDSSGNTIYF,TGTGCCAGCAGCGACTACCGGGACAGCTCTGGAAACACCATATATTTT
NA,17,TRBJ2-2,TRBV5-6,TRBD2,CASSLGGLAGVAGELFF,TGTGCCAGCAGCTTGGGCGGACTAGCGGGAGTAGCCGGGGAGCTGTTTTTT
NA,15,TRBJ2-7,TRBV13,TRBD2,CASSPSRGGGYEQYF,TGTGCCAGCAGCCCCAGCCGCGGGGGGGGCTACGAGCAGTACTTC
NA,16,TRBJ2-1,TRBV7-8,TRBD2,CASTHLGGGAPNEQFF,TGTGCCAGCACCCATCTTGGCGGGGGGGCACCCAATGAGCAGTTCTTC
NA,13,TRBJ2-7,TRBV7-6,NA,CASSLEAGYEQYF,TGTGCCAGCAGCTTAGAAGCAGGTTACGAGCAGTACTTC
NA,14,TRBJ2-7,TRBV14,NA,CASSHRGTSYEQYF,TGTGCCAGCAGCCATCGGGGGACCTCCTACGAGCAGTACTTC
NA,16,TRBJ2-5,TRBV19,NA,CASSLGVGGVEETQYF,TGTGCCAGTAGCTTGGGTGTGGGCGGGGTAGAAGAGACCCAGTACTTC
NA,13,TRBJ1-6,TRBV27,NA,CAIAERRNSPLHF,TGTGCCATCGCCGAGCGTCGCAATTCACCCCTCCACTTT
NA,13,TRBJ2-7,TRBV6-5,NA,CASSRDRMGEQYF,TGTGCCAGCAGCCGCGACAGAATGGGGGAGCAGTACTTC
NA,14,TRBJ2-5,TRBV5-1,NA,CASSRTGFQETQYF,TGCGCCAGCAGCAGAACAGGGTTTCAAGAGACCCAGTACTTC
NA,12,TRBJ2-7,TRBV11-2,TRBD2,CASSRDYYEQYF,TGTGCCAGCAGCCGGGACTACTACGAGCAGTACTTC
NA,13,TRBJ2-1,TRBV29-1,TRBD1,CSVEHRGRNEQFF,TGCAGCGTTGAACACAGGGGTAGGAATGAGCAGTTCTTC
NA,18,TRBJ2-2,TRBV4-2,TRBD1,CASSQAARGLSNTGELFF,TGTGCCAGCAGCCAGGCCGCCAGGGGGCTCTCGAACACCGGGGAGCTGTTTTTT
NA,15,TRBJ2-7,TRBV6-5,TRBD2,CASTRGGQWGNEQYF,TGTGCCAGCACCCGCGGGGGGCAGTGGGGCAACGAGCAGTACTTC
NA,12,TRBJ1-4,TRBV13,NA,CASSFANEKLFF,TGTGCCAGCAGCTTCGCTAATGAAAAACTGTTTTTT
NA,15,TRBJ2-7,TRBV27,NA,CASSPSRGSSYEQYF,TGTGCCAGCAGTCCGAGTAGGGGGAGCTCCTACGAGCAGTACTTC
once,15,TRBJ1-5,TRBV19,TRBD1,CASIDTGESNQPQHF,TGTGCCAGTATCGATACAGGGGAAAGCAATCAGCCCCAGCATTTT
NA,13,TRBJ2-3,TRBV6-1,NA,CASRDSLTDTQYF,TGTGCCAGCAGAGACAGTCTCACAGATACGCAGTATTTT
few,15,TRBJ1-1,TRBV6-5,TRBD1,CASSYRGTVNTEAFF,TGTGCCAGCAGTTACCGAGGGACAGTGAACACTGAAGCTTTCTTT
NA,11,TRBJ1-4,TRBV18,NA,CASSALRKLFF,TGTGCCAGCTCAGCACTCCGAAAACTGTTTTTT
NA,15,TRBJ2-1,TRBV27,TRBD2,CASSVTSGDYNEQFF,TGTGCCAGCAGCGTCACTAGCGGGGATTATAATGAGCAGTTCTTC
NA,14,TRBJ1-2,TRBV9,NA,CASMRVRDNYGYTF,TGTGCCAGCATGAGGGTGCGCGATAACTATGGCTACACCTTC
NA,15,TRBJ2-7,TRBV5-1,TRBD1,CASSPGTGGSYEQYF,TGCGCCAGCAGCCCGGGGACAGGGGGTTCCTACGAGCAGTACTTC
NA,14,TRBJ2-5,TRBV6-5,TRBD1,CASTTGSPFETQYF,TGTGCCAGCACGACAGGGTCACCTTTTGAGACCCAGTACTTC
NA,16,TRBJ2-7,TRBV11-2,NA,CASSLDMEGLPYEQYF,TGTGCCAGCAGCTTAGATATGGAGGGCCTCCCCTACGAGCAGTACTTC
NA,15,TRBJ1-2,TRBV14,NA,CASSQVTHTSGGYTF,TGTGCCAGCAGCCAGGTGACACACACGTCAGGAGGCTACACCTTC
once,14,TRBJ1-2,TRBV10-3,NA,CAISESVANYGYTF,TGTGCCATCAGTGAGTCGGTAGCTAACTATGGCTACACCTTC
NA,14,TRBJ2-7,TRBV27,TRBD2,CASSTLAGQEEQYF,TGTGCCAGCAGTACTCTAGCGGGTCAAGAGGAGCAGTACTTC
NA,12,TRBJ2-1,TRBV27,NA,CASSTDSGEQFF,TGTGCCAGCAGTACCGACTCCGGGGAGCAGTTCTTC
NA,15,TRBJ2-2,TRBV7-2,NA,CASSEPTGNTGELFF,TGTGCCAGCAGTGAACCGACAGGAAACACCGGGGAGCTGTTTTTT
NA,14,TRBJ1-1,TRBV18,NA,CASSTTAGNTEAFF,TGTGCCAGCTCGACAACCGCAGGGAACACTGAAGCTTTCTTT
NA,13,TRBJ2-7,TRBV27,TRBD2,CASSWTSGYEQYF,TGTGCCAGCAGCTGGACTAGCGGGTACGAGCAGTACTTC
NA,17,TRBJ2-1,TRBV5-4,TRBD2,CASSSRTSGGRYNEQFF,TGTGCCAGCAGCTCCAGGACTAGCGGGGGTCGATACAATGAGCAGTTCTTC
NA,12,TRBJ2-1,TRBV27,NA,CASGDLWNEQFF,TGTGCCAGCGGAGACCTCTGGAATGAGCAGTTCTTC
NA,14,TRBJ2-3,TRBV29-1,TRBD1,CSVSGTGNTDTQYF,TGCAGCGTTTCCGGGACAGGGAACACAGATACGCAGTATTTT
NA,16,TRBJ2-7,TRBV18,NA,CASSPAGTQLFDEQYF,TGTGCCAGCTCACCGGCGGGGACCCAGCTTTTCGACGAGCAGTACTTC
NA,16,TRBJ1-5,TRBV7-8,TRBD1,CASSPEGQLYNQPQHF,TGTGCCAGCAGCCCCGAGGGACAGCTTTACAATCAGCCCCAGCATTTT
NA,15,TRBJ2-7,TRBV5-1,TRBD2,CASSWTSGGGYEQYF,TGCGCCAGCAGCTGGACTAGCGGGGGGGGTTACGAGCAGTACTTC
NA,16,TRBJ2-1,TRBV5-1,NA,CASSLGNILADNEQFF,TGCGCCAGCAGCTTGGGCAACATATTAGCAGACAATGAGCAGTTCTTC
NA,15,TRBJ2-1,TRBV5-4,TRBD1,CASSLDRGNYNEQFF,TGTGCCAGCAGCTTGGACAGGGGAAACTACAATGAGCAGTTCTTC
NA,17,TRBJ2-3,TRBV5-6,NA,CASSSLASRASTDTQYF,TGTGCCAGCAGCTCTCTAGCCTCCCGGGCTAGCACAGATACGCAGTATTTT
NA,14,TRBJ1-2,TRBV5-6,NA,CASSLGPGVGGYTF,TGTGCCAGCAGCTTGGGGCCAGGGGTCGGCGGCTACACCTTC
NA,13,TRBJ2-7,TRBV7-9,NA,CASTDTPSYEQYF,TGTGCCAGCACCGACACTCCTTCCTACGAGCAGTACTTC
NA,14,TRBJ1-1,TRBV15,NA,CATSSDLGGTEAFF,TGTGCCACCAGCAGCGACCTGGGGGGCACTGAAGCTTTCTTT
NA,16,TRBJ1-4,TRBV5-1,NA,CASSLEPQGPNEKLFF,TGCGCCAGCAGCTTGGAGCCACAGGGACCTAATGAAAAACTGTTTTTT
NA,14,TRBJ1-1,TRBV7-9,NA,CASSPGTPNTEAFF,TGTGCCAGCAGCCCCGGGACACCGAACACTGAAGCTTTCTTT
NA,16,TRBJ1-1,TRBV27,TRBD1,CASSQGQGAPNTEAFF,TGTGCCAGCAGTCAGGGACAGGGAGCACCGAACACTGAAGCTTTCTTT
NA,13,TRBJ1-1,TRBV7-9,NA,CASSLDMNTEAFF,TGTGCCAGCAGCTTAGACATGAACACTGAAGCTTTCTTT
NA,15,TRBJ2-7,TRBV19,TRBD1,CASRDPGQASYEQYF,TGTGCCAGTAGAGATCCGGGACAGGCTTCCTACGAGCAGTACTTC
NA,14,TRBJ2-5,TRBV2,NA,CASSSTGVQETQYF,TGTGCCAGCAGCAGCACAGGAGTCCAAGAGACCCAGTACTTC